The T cell receptor (beta chain) under discussion was sequenced for a study of OX40 agonist ivuxolimab in advanced cancers. Study-wide context: Three patients, one with hepatocellular carcinoma and two with cutaneous melanoma, responded partially.

Libraries were prepared by immunoSEQ multiplex PCR; TCRdb keeps only in-frame clonotypes and omits some of them. The table shows around 88,000 clones, with 92% occurring only once. From germline, CDR1 is SGHNT and CDR2 YYREEE (reference sequence). This CDR3 contains 15 residues. Unmatched junction bases numbered 6, after V lost 4 bases and J lost 4 bases. The chain combines TRBV5-4 with TRBJ1-4; 8 nucleotides match TRBD1. Sequencing used CD4+ or CD8+ T cells sorted from blood, obtained in a trial of the OX40 agonist ivuxolimab. The sequence came from an adult with an advanced solid tumor such as melanoma, head and neck, liver or kidney cancer. CDR3 amino acids: CASSLGTGLNEKLFF. The CDR3 region has the DNA TGTGCCAGCAGCCTTGGGACAGGACTTAATGAAAAACTGTTTTTT. Drawing the rest from reference TRBV5-4 and TRBJ1-4, the complete variable domain is ETGVTQSPTHLIKTRGQQVTLRCSSQSGHNTVSWYQQALGQGPQFIFQYYREEENGRGNFPPRFSGLQFPNYSSELNVNALELDDSALYLCASSLGTGLNEKLFFGSGTQLSVL.